These 11 T cell receptor beta chains share one sample of origin, sequenced in a study of blood T cell repertoires in COVID-19. Assay used: immunoSEQ multiplex PCR; TCRdb lists only in-frame clones, some missing. The sample lists about 200,000 clones; over 70% were seen once. The sample was peripheral blood. The receptors were gathered from a woman of 80 years or more with acute or convalescent COVID-19.

The CDR3 region is CASTTNSGRAYGRNGELFF. In nucleotides, the CDR3 is TGTGCCAGCACCACTAATAGCGGGAGGGCCTATGGTCGAAACGGGGAGCTGTTTTTT. The chain couples TRBV6-4 to TRBJ2-2; 11 bases line up with TRBD2. Trimming cost V 7 bases and J 7 bases; bases outside gene matches: 20. This CDR3 comprises 19 residues. Germline loops: CDR1 MRHNA, CDR2 SNTAGT.

This rearrangement joins TRBV2 to TRBJ2-2; weak D call: TRBD2 (7 bases). The germline V gene encodes CDR1 SNHLY and CDR2 FYNNEI. Trimming pared 2 bases from V and 1 base from J, leaving 11 bases between. This CDR3 is built from 16 residues. The CDR3 coding sequence is TGTGCCAGCAGTGAACAGGGAGGGGGGAACACCGGGGAGCTGTTTTTT. The encoded protein is CASSEQGGGNTGELFF.

The J gene is TRBJ1-1, the V gene TRBV5-1; D perhaps matches TRBD1 (5 bases). Deletions cut 4 bases from V and 8 bases from J, with 15 bases between. CDR1 SGHRS and CDR2 YFSETQ come from the germline V gene. The CDR3 consists of 13 residues. As DNA, the CDR3 is TGCGCCAGCAGCGTGGATGGGGCGGGAGAAGCTTTCTTT. Its protein is CASSVDGAGEAFF.

This clone showed up just a few times. The rearrangement joins TRBV29-1 to TRBJ2-2, with TRBD1 identical over 9 bases. Germline assignment: CDR1 SQVTM and CDR2 ANQGSEA. This CDR3 is built from 14 residues. J gave up 0 bases and V 6 bases, and 2 bases lay outside the gene matches. DNA for the CDR3: TGCAGCGTATGGACAGGGGCGAACACCGGGGAGCTGTTTTTT. Translating gives CSVWTGANTGELFF.

The J gene is TRBJ1-2, the V gene TRBV28, with D unresolved. The V gene lost 6 bases and the J gene lost 3 bases, with 11 bases spanning the gap. The length of the CDR3 is 13 residues. CDR1 is MDHEN and CDR2 is SYDVKM in the germline V gene. As DNA, the CDR3 is TGTGCCAGCAGCCGGACTATGGACTATGGCTACACCTTC. As protein: CASSRTMDYGYTF.

The chain recombines TRBV24-1 with TRBJ2-2; TRBD2 aligns across 7 bases. CDR3 length: 15 amino acids. Germline CDR1 reads KGHDR; CDR2 reads SFDVKD. V trimming: 5 bases; J trimming: 5 bases; junction bases outside the gene matches: 7. CDR3 coding DNA: TGTGCCACCAGTGCCACGGGACTACCAACCGGGGAGCTGTTTTTT. Encoded protein: CATSATGLPTGELFF.

The chain recombines TRBV12-5 with TRBJ2-1; D remains ambiguous. CDR3 length: 15 amino acids. Per germline, CDR1 LGHNT and CDR2 FRNRAP. V was pared by 1 base and J by 8 bases, with 15 bases between. The CDR3 DNA reads as TGTGCTAGTGGTTTGGACAGCACCCTTGTGGATGAGCAGTTCTTC. Encoded protein: CASGLDSTLVDEQFF. The full variable domain, completed using reference TRBV12-5 and TRBJ2-1, is DARVTQTPRHKVTEMGQEVTMRCQPILGHNTVFWYRQTMMQGLELLAYFRNRAPLDDSGMPKDRFSAEMPDATLATLKIQPSEPRDSAVYFCASGLDSTLVDEQFFGPGTRLTVL.

The gene calls are TRBV11-2 and TRBJ2-2, with a weak D call TRBD2 (5 bases). With 4 bases removed from V and 2 bases from J, the gap between germline ends came to 17 bases. Germline V lookup: CDR1 SGHAT, CDR2 FQNNGV. The CDR3 extends over 17 amino acids. The CDR3 DNA reads as TGTGCCAGCAGCTCCGGAATGATGGAGGCAAACACCGGGGAGCTGTTTTTT. It specifies CASSSGMMEANTGELFF.

V usage is TRBV18 and J usage is TRBJ1-5, with TRBD1 matching over 12 bases. The CDR3 totals 19 residues. Per germline, CDR1 KGHSH and CDR2 LQKENI. The J segment lost 5 bases and the V segment lost 4 bases, leaving 15 bases of the junction unmatched. CDR3 nucleotides: TGTGCCAGCTCACTAAGAATTCCGGGACAGGGGGCGAGGTATCAGCCCCAGCATTTT. Its protein is CASSLRIPGQGARYQPQHF.

This sequence joins TRBV9 and TRBJ1-2; TRBD1 matches at 9 bases. Germline CDR1 reads SGDLS; CDR2 reads YYNGEE. CDR3 length: 15 residues. J lost 2 bases, V lost 4 bases, and 6 bases had no gene match. The CDR3 coding sequence is TGTGCCAGCAGCCCTAGGGGACAGGGAAACTATGGCTACACCTTC. Its protein is CASSPRGQGNYGYTF.

The chain links TRBV7-9 to TRBJ1-5, with unresolved D. The CDR3 length is 11 residues. The V gene's germline CDR1 is SEHNR and CDR2 FQNEAQ (reference sequence). V was cut by 1 base and J by 9 bases, with 4 bases left in between. The CDR3 region has the DNA TGTGCCAGCAGCTTAGACGGGCCCCAGCATTTT. Protein sequence: CASSLDGPQHF.